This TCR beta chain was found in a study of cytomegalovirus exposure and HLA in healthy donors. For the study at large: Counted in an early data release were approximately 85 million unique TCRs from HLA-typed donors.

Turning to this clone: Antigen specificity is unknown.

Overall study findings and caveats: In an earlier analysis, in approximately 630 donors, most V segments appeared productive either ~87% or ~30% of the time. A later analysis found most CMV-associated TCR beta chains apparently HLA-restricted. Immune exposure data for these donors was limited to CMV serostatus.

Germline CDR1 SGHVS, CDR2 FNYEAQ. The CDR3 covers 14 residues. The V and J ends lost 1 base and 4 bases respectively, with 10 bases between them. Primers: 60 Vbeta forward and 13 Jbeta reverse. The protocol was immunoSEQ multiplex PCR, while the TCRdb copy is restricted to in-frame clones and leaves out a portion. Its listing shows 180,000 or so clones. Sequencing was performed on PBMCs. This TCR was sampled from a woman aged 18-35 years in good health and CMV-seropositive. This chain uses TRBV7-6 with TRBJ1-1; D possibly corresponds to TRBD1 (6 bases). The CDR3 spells CASSLEGGVTEAFF. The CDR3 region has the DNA TGTGCCAGCAGCTTAGAAGGGGGGGTCACTGAAGCTTTCTTT.